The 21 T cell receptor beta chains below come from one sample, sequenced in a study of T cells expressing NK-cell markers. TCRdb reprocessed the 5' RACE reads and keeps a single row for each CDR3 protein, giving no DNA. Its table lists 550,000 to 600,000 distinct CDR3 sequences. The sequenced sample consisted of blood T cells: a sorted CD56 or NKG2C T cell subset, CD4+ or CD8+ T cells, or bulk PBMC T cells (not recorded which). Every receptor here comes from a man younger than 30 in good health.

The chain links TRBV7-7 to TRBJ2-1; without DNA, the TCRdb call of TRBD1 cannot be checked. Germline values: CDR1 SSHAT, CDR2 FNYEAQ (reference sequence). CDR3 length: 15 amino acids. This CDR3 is CASSSTGGQGGEQFF.

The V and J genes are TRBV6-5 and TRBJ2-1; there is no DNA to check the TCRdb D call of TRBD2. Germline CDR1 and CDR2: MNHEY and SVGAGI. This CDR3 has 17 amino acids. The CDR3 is CASSYRLAGGFRNEQFF.

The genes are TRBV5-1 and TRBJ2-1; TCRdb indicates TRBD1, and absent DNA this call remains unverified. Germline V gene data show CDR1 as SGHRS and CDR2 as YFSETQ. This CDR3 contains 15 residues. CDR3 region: CASSLGGTGTNEQFF.

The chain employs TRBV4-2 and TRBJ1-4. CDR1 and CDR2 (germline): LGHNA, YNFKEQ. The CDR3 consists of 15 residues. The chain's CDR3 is CASSRGGEGHEKLFF.

CDR3 loop: CSATPTVEQYF. The chain is built from TRBV20-1 and TRBJ2-7; TCRdb outputs TRBD1, but without DNA this stays unchecked. Germline loops: CDR1 DFQATT, CDR2 SNEGSKA (reference sequence). This CDR3 is 11 amino acids long.

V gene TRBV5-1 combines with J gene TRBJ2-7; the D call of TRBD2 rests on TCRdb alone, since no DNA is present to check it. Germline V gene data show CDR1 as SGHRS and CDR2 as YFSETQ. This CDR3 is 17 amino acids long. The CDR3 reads CASSLEASGRPTYEQYF.

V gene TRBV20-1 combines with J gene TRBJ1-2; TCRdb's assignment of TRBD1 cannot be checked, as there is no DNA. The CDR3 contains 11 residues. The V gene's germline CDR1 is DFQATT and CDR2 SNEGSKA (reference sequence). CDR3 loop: CSARSGYGYTF.

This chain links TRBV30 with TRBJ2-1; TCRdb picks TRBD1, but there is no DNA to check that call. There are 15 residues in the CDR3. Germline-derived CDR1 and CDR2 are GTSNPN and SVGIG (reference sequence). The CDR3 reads CAWSPDRVSYNEQFF.

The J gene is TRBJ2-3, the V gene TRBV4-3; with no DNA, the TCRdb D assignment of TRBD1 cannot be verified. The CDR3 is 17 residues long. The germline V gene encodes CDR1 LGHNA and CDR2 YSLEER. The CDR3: CASSQDLRGQGTDTQYF.

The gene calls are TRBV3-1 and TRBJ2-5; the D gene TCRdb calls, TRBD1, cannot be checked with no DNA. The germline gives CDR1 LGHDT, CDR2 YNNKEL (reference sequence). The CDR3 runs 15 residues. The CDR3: CASSQGTGAQETQYF.

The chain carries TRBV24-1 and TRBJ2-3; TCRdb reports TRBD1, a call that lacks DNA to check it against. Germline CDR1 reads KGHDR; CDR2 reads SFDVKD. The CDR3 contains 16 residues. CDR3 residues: CATSDKNRAGTDTQYF.

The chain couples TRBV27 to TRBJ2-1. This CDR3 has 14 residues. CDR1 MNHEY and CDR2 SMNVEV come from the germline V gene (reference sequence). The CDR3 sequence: CASSLIESYNEQFF.

The CDR3 sequence is CASTADMNTEAFF. The V call is TRBV5-4, the J call TRBJ1-1. This CDR3 contains 13 residues. Per germline, CDR1 SGHNT and CDR2 YYREEE (reference sequence). The whole variable domain, remainder taken from reference TRBV5-4 and TRBJ1-1, is ETGVTQSPTHLIKTRGQQVTLRCSSQSGHNTVSWYQQALGQGPQFIFQYYREEENGRGNFPPRFSGLQFPNYSSELNVNALELDDSALYLCASTADMNTEAFFGQGTRLTVV.

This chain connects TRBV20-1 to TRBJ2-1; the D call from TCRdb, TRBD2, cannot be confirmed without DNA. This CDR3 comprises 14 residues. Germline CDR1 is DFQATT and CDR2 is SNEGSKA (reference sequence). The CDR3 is CSAGTGLALNEQFF.

CDR3 amino acids: CASSSGQGRVYF. The gene calls are TRBV12-3 or TRBV12-4 and TRBJ2-7; TCRdb reports TRBD1, a call that lacks DNA to check it against. CDR3 length equals 12 residues.

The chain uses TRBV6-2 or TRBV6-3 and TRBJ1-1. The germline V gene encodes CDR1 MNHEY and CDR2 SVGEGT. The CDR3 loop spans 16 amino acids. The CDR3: CASSYSISHMNTEAFF.

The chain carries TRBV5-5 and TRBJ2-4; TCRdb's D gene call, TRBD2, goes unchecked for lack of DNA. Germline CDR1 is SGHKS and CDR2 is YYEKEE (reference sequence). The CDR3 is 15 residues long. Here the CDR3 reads CASSLVLAGANIQYF.

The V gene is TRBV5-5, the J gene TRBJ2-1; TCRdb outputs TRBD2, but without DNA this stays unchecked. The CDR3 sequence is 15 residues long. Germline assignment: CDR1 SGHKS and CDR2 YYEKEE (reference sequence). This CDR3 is CASSSTPEGYLEQFF.

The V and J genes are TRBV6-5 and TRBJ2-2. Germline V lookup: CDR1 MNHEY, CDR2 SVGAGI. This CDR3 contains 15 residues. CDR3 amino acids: CASSYSSSGTGELFF.

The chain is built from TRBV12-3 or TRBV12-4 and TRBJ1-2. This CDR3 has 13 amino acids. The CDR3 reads CASARTPNYGYTF.

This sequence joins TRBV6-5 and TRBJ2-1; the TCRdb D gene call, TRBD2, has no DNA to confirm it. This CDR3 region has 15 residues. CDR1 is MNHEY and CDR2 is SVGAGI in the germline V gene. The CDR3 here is CASSYMGPPVDEQFF.